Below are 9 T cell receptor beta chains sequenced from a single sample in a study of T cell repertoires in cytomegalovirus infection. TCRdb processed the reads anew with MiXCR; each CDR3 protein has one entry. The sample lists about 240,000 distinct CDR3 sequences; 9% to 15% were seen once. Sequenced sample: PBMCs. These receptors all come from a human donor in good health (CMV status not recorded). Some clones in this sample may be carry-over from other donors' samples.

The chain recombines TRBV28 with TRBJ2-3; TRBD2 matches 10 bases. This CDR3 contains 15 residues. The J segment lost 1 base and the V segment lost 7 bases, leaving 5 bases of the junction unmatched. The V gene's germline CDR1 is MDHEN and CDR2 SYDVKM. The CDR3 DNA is TGTGCCAGCACCACCCTAGCGGGAGGCACAGATACGCAGTATTTT. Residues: CASTTLAGGTDTQYF.

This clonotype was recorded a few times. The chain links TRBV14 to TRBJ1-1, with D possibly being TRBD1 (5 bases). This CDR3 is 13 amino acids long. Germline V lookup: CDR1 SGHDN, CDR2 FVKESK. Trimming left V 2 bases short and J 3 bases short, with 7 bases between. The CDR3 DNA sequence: TGTGCCAGCAGCCAACAGGGATACACTGAAGCTTTCTTT. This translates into CASSQQGYTEAFF.

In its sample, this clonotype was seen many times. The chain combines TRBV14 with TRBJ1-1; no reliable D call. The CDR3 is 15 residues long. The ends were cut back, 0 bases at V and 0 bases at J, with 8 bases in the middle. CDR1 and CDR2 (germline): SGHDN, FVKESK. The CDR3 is CASSQDLGVNTEAFF. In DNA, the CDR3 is TGTGCCAGCAGCCAAGACTTAGGAGTGAACACTGAAGCTTTCTTT.

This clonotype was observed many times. The CDR3 nucleotides read TGTGCCAGCAGCCAGGACAGGGGGGATGGCTACACCTTC. Protein sequence: CASSQDRGDGYTF. This rearrangement joins TRBV7-2 to TRBJ1-2, with 10 bases that match TRBD1. Trimming removed 5 bases from V and 6 bases from J; junction bases left unmatched: 3. Germline CDR1 reads SGHTA; CDR2 reads FQGNSA. CDR3 size: 13 residues.

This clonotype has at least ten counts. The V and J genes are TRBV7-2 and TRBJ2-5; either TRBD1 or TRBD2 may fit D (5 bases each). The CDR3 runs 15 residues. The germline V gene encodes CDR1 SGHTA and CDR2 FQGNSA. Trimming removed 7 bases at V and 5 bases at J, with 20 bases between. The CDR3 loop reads CASTKMGVGEETQYF. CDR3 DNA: TGTGCCAGCACCAAAATGGGGGTCGGCGAGGAGACCCAGTACTTC.

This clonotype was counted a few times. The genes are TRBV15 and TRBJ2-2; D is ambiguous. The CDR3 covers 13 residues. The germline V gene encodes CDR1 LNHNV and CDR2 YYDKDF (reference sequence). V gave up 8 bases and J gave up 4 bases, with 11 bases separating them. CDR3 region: CATRVKPTGELFF. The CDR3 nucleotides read TGTGCCACCCGCGTTAAGCCCACCGGGGAGCTGTTTTTT.

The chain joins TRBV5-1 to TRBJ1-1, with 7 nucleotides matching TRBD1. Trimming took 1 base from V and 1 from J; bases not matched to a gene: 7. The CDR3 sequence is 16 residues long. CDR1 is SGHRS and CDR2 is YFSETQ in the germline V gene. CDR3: CASSLRPGGWNTEAFF. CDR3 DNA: TGCGCCAGCAGCTTGCGGCCAGGGGGTTGGAACACTGAAGCTTTCTTT.

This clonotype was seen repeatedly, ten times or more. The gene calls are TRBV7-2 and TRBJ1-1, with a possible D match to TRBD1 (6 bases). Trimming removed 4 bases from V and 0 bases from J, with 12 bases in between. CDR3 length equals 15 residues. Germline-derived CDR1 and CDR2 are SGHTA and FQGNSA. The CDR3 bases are TGTGCCAGCAGCTCCACCGGGACAATGAACACTGAAGCTTTCTTT. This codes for CASSSTGTMNTEAFF.

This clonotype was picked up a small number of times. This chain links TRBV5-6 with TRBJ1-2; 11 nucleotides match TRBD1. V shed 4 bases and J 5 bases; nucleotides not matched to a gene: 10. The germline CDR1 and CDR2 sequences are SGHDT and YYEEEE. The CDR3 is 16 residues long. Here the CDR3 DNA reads TGTGCCAGCAGCACCACGCACGGACAGGGGGCTTATGGCTACACCTTC. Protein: CASSTTHGQGAYGYTF.